The 18 T cell receptor beta chains reported below all come from one sample, sequenced in a study of blood T cell repertoires in COVID-19. Here immunoSEQ multiplex PCR was the method, and the copy in TCRdb shows in-frame clones only, minus some. The table lists about 330,000 clones, 86% of them singletons. Material for sequencing was peripheral blood. Receptor source: a woman between 50 and 59 years old with acute or convalescent COVID-19.

The genes are TRBV7-3 and TRBJ1-5; 8 bases align to TRBD1. CDR1 SGHTA and CDR2 FQGTGA come from the germline V gene. V trimming: 5 bases; J trimming: 3 bases; junction bases outside the gene matches: 6. This CDR3 has 15 amino acids. Written as DNA, the CDR3 is TGTGCCAGCAGCCGTACAGGGGGAGACAATCAGCCCCAGCATTTT. Translating it yields CASSRTGGDNQPQHF.

The gene calls are TRBV5-1 and TRBJ2-2; 10 bases agree with TRBD1. CDR3 length equals 13 residues. In germline, CDR1 is SGHRS, CDR2 YFSETQ. The V segment lost 4 bases and the J segment 10 bases; nucleotides outside the gene matches: 4. CDR3: CASSPGTGVELFF. The CDR3 bases are TGCGCCAGCAGCCCCGGGACAGGGGTGGAGCTGTTTTTT.

This sequence joins TRBV30 and TRBJ1-5; 9 nucleotides match TRBD1. CDR1 and CDR2 from the germline V gene are GTSNPN and SVGIG (reference sequence). The CDR3 covers 14 residues. J gave up 7 bases and V 2 bases, and 6 bases lay outside the gene matches. The CDR3 reads CAWSSGTGYQPQHF. CDR3 DNA: TGTGCCTGGAGTTCCGGGACAGGGTACCAGCCCCAGCATTTT.

V gene TRBV10-3 combines with J gene TRBJ2-2; the match to TRBD1 covers 9 bases. Losses at the gene ends were 4 bases for V and 2 bases for J; bases not matched to a gene: 2. Looked up from germline, CDR1 is ENHRY and CDR2 is SYGVKD. The CDR3 spans 15 residues. Here the CDR3 DNA reads TGTGCCATCAGTGGGGACAGGGACAACACCGGGGAGCTGTTTTTT. It encodes CAISGDRDNTGELFF.

In its sample, this clone was seen a few times. V and J are TRBV30 and TRBJ2-5; the match to TRBD2 covers 9 bases. V lost 2 bases, J lost 4 bases, and 8 bases stayed unmatched. The CDR3 covers 15 residues. The germline V gene has CDR1 GTSNPN and CDR2 SVGIG (reference sequence). The CDR3: CAWSSAGGYGETQYF. The CDR3 region has the DNA TGTGCCTGGAGTTCCGCGGGAGGGTATGGAGAGACCCAGTACTTC.

The V call is TRBV5-1, the J call TRBJ2-5; TRBD2 might be the D (6 bases). Germline CDR1 SGHRS, CDR2 YFSETQ. V lost 4 bases and J 2 bases, leaving 15 bases between the germline ends. The CDR3 sequence is 15 residues long. This chain's CDR3 is CASSPLAGRQETQYF. For the CDR3, the DNA is TGCGCCAGCAGCCCCTTGGCGGGACGACAAGAGACCCAGTACTTC.

This chain connects TRBV18 to TRBJ1-3, with a weak D call TRBD1 (5 bases). Germline CDR1 and CDR2: KGHSH and LQKENI. This CDR3 has 16 amino acids. Trimming removed 1 base at V and 0 bases at J, with 10 bases between. As DNA, the CDR3 is TGTGCCAGCTCACCACTCGGTCAGGGCTCTGGAAACACCATATATTTT. Translated: CASSPLGQGSGNTIYF.

The J gene is TRBJ2-2, the V gene TRBV7-9, with a tentative D call TRBD2 (6 bases). This CDR3 comprises 15 residues. The germline CDR1 and CDR2 sequences are SEHNR and FQNEAQ (reference sequence). V was clipped by 3 bases and J by 5 bases, with 13 bases between them. In DNA form, the CDR3 reads TGTGCCAGCAGCTTTTCTAGCGCCAGTACCGGGGAGCTGTTTTTT. Translated: CASSFSSASTGELFF.

The chain recombines TRBV6-5 with TRBJ1-4; 8 nucleotides align to TRBD1. V lost 6 bases, J lost 6 bases, and 6 bases stayed unmatched. The CDR3 is 14 residues long. Germline CDR1 MNHEY, CDR2 SVGAGI. The CDR3 is CASRVQGGDEKLFF. The DNA for the CDR3 is TGTGCCAGCAGGGTACAGGGGGGGGATGAAAAACTGTTTTTT.

The rearrangement links TRBV7-2 to TRBJ2-1; D is uncertain. This CDR3 spans 12 amino acids. Germline values: CDR1 SGHTA, CDR2 FQGNSA. V shed 1 base and J shed 10 bases, with 8 bases lying between them. Written as DNA, the CDR3 is TGTGCCAGCAGCTTAGACTCGAGAGAGCAGTTCTTC. Its protein product is CASSLDSREQFF.

This clone was counted between two and nine times. The chain links TRBV14 to TRBJ1-6; 9 bases align to TRBD1. CDR1 SGHDN and CDR2 FVKESK come from the germline V gene. The CDR3 consists of 16 residues. Trimming removed 2 bases from V and 4 bases from J; junction bases left unmatched: 3. The CDR3 coding sequence is TGTGCCAGCAGCCAATCCGGACAGGGGTATAATTCACCCCTCCACTTT. Encoded protein: CASSQSGQGYNSPLHF.

The rearrangement links TRBV6-5 to TRBJ1-5; tentative D call: TRBD1 (6 bases). Per the germline V gene, CDR1 is MNHEY and CDR2 is SVGAGI. The CDR3 loop spans 13 amino acids. V was clipped by 5 bases and J by 7 bases, with 12 bases between them. The DNA for the CDR3 is TGTGCCAGCAGTATACAGGGAAAACAGCCCCAGCATTTT. Its translation is CASSIQGKQPQHF.

The V gene is TRBV2, the J gene TRBJ2-7; 14 bases line up with TRBD2. CDR1 and CDR2 (germline): SNHLY, FYNNEI. J lost 6 bases, V lost 11 bases, and 15 bases had no gene match. The CDR3 is 16 residues long. The CDR3 DNA follows: TGTGCCGTAGCCGGGACTAGCGGGAGACATCCCCTCGAGCAGTACTTC. It translates to CAVAGTSGRHPLEQYF.

This chain connects TRBV3-1 (or the pseudogene TRBV3-2) to TRBJ2-1; the D is unclear. The CDR3 length is 15 residues. Germline-derived CDR1 and CDR2 are LGHDT and YNNKEL (reference sequence). The V gene lost 1 base and the J gene lost 5 bases, with 12 bases spanning the gap. DNA for the CDR3: TGTGCCAGCAGCCAAGTCAATACTGCAAACAATGAGCAGTTCTTC. Translation: CASSQVNTANNEQFF.

This clone has just a few counts. V is TRBV5-1 and J is TRBJ2-2; D not certain. Trimming stripped 5 bases from V and 0 bases from J, with 14 bases between. Germline V CDR1 and CDR2: SGHRS, YFSETQ. The CDR3 contains 16 residues. The chain's CDR3 is CASSPLTPANTGELFF. The CDR3 coding sequence is TGCGCCAGCAGTCCGCTGACACCCGCGAACACCGGGGAGCTGTTTTTT.

The V gene is TRBV5-1, the J gene TRBJ1-5; D unclear. The V gene lost 4 bases and the J gene lost 4 bases, with 9 bases spanning the gap. This CDR3 is built from 13 residues. Germline values: CDR1 SGHRS, CDR2 YFSETQ. CDR3 region: CASSPRGNQPQHF. The DNA for the CDR3 is TGCGCCAGCAGCCCCCGGGGAAATCAGCCCCAGCATTTT.

On this clone itself: At one end, the junction sequence differs from germline, possibly due to a read error. The chain uses TRBV11-2 and TRBJ1-1; 9 bases are shared with TRBD1. Looked up from germline, CDR1 is SGHAT and CDR2 is FQNNGV. This CDR3 spans 13 amino acids. CDR3 coding DNA: TGTGCCAGCAGCCTAGACAGGGGGTTTCGTGCTTTCTTT. It specifies CASSLDRGFRAFF.

V and J are TRBV7-9 and TRBJ1-2; D uncertain. Germline loops: CDR1 SEHNR, CDR2 FQNEAQ (reference sequence). With 0 bases removed from V and 2 bases from J, the gap between germline ends came to 10 bases. The CDR3 totals 15 residues. CDR3 in amino acids: CASSLAIVRNYGYTF. DNA for the CDR3: TGTGCCAGCAGCTTAGCGATCGTCAGAAACTATGGCTACACCTTC.